The 9 T cell receptor beta chains below come from one sample, sequenced in a study of CD8+ T cells in alopecia areata. Treatment reported: oral pan-JAK inhibitor, 5-10 mg twice daily. TCR sequencing used cDNA made by reverse transcription of extracted RNA. Clones were sequenced by immunoSEQ multiplex PCR, and TCRdb holds only the in-frame ones, with some missing. The table shows over 200,000 clones, with over 60% occurring only once. Sequenced material: CD4+ T cells sorted from blood, taken at week 4, from a patient treated with tofacitinib. The receptors were sampled from a human donor with alopecia areata.

The rearrangement joins TRBV18 to TRBJ1-2; a possible D gene is TRBD1 (6 bases). The V end lost 4 bases, the J end lost 3 bases, and 15 bases lay between the germline ends. CDR3 length: 15 amino acids. In germline, CDR1 is KGHSH, CDR2 LQKENI. The CDR3 sequence: CASSHGRGEDYGYTF. The CDR3 coding sequence is TGTGCCAGCTCACACGGCAGGGGCGAGGACTATGGCTACACCTTC. The full variable domain, in which reference TRBV18 and TRBJ1-2 provide the parts outside the CDR3, is NAGVMQNPRHLVRRRGQEARLRCSPMKGHSHVYWYRQLPEEGLKFMVYLQKENIIDESGMPKERFSAEFPKEGPSILRIQQVVRGDSAAYFCASSHGRGEDYGYTFGSGTRLTVV.

This chain links TRBV19 with TRBJ1-5; 8 nucleotides align to TRBD1. Germline V gene sequence: CDR1 LNHDA, CDR2 SQIVND (reference sequence). Losses at the gene ends were 9 bases for V and 4 bases for J; bases not matched to a gene: 11. This CDR3 spans 15 amino acids. CDR3 coding DNA: TGTGCCAGCCTCAGGGGGCAGGGTGGAAATCAGCCCCAGCATTTT. Protein: CASLRGQGGNQPQHF.

This clone is a singleton in its sample. DNA of the CDR3: TGTGCCAGCAGTTACTCAACCGGGACGGTGAAAAACATTCAGTACTTC. This sequence encodes CASSYSTGTVKNIQYF. The chain has TRBV6-5 and TRBJ2-4, with D possibly called TRBD1 or TRBD2 (5 bases each). Germline V gives CDR1 MNHEY, CDR2 SVGAGI. The V gene lost 0 bases and the J gene lost 4 bases, with 13 bases spanning the gap. The CDR3 runs 16 residues.

The chain combines TRBV7-9 with TRBJ1-2, with D unresolved. The germline V gene has CDR1 SEHNR and CDR2 FQNEAQ (reference sequence). The V end lost 4 bases, the J end lost 3 bases, and 12 bases lay between the germline ends. The CDR3 covers 14 residues. CDR3 sequence reads: CASSSTTVYYGYTF. CDR3 DNA sequence: TGTGCCAGCAGCTCAACGACGGTCTACTATGGCTACACCTTC. Based on the CDR3 plus reference TRBV7-9 and TRBJ1-2, the full variable domain is DTGVSQNPRHKITKRGQNVTFRCDPISEHNRLYWYRQTLGQGPEFLTYFQNEAQLEKSRLLSDRFSAERPKGSFSTLEIQRTEQGDSAMYLCASSSTTVYYGYTFGSGTRLTVV.

J is TRBJ2-7 and V is TRBV30, with D perhaps TRBD1 or TRBD2 (6 bases each). Trimming cost V 3 bases and J 2 bases, with 8 bases left between them. The CDR3 loop spans 12 amino acids. Germline CDR1 is GTSNPN and CDR2 is SVGIG (reference sequence). The CDR3, as DNA: TGTGCCTGGAGGAGGGGGGCCTACGAGCAGTACTTC. Protein: CAWRRGAYEQYF.

A word on this clone: Only one base separates this from a far larger clonotype, so it likely reflects a read error. This rearrangement joins TRBV7-9 to TRBJ2-6; no clear D. The CDR3 spans 13 residues. CDR1 is SEHNR, CDR2 FQNEAQ, per germline (reference sequence). Trimming left V 3 bases short and J 0 bases short, with 0 bases between. In DNA, the CDR3 is TGTGCCAGCAGCTTCTCTGGGGCCAACGTCCTGACTTTC. This encodes CASSFSGANVLTF. The whole variable domain, filled in from reference TRBV7-9 and TRBJ2-6, reads DTGVSQNPRHKITKRGQNVTFRCDPISEHNRLYWYRQTLGQGPEFLTYFQNEAQLEKSRLLSDRFSAERPKGSFSTLEIQRTEQGDSAMYLCASSFSGANVLTFGAGSRLTVL.

This chain connects TRBV29-1 to TRBJ2-3, with D perhaps matching TRBD2 (5 bases). Germline V lookup: CDR1 SQVTM, CDR2 ANQGSEA. V shed 4 bases and J shed 6 bases, with 11 bases lying between them. CDR3 length: 12 amino acids. CDR3 loop: CSVGEFSDTQYF. In DNA form, the CDR3 reads TGCAGCGTTGGGGAGTTCTCTGATACGCAGTATTTT.

A single count supports this clone. The V call is TRBV4-3, the J call TRBJ2-1, with TRBD2 identical over 11 bases. V lost 4 bases, J lost 8 bases, and 4 bases stayed unmatched. Germline CDR1 reads LGHNA; CDR2 reads YSLEER. This CDR3 has 14 amino acids. The CDR3 bases are TGCGCCAGCAGCCCGCTAGCGGGGGGCTATGAGCAGTTCTTC. Amino acid sequence: CASSPLAGGYEQFF.

The chain couples TRBV6-5 to TRBJ1-2; D call uncertain. CDR1 MNHEY and CDR2 SVGAGI come from the germline V gene. This CDR3 is built from 11 residues. With 6 bases removed from V and 4 bases from J, the gap between germline ends came to 6 bases. In nucleotides, the CDR3 is TGTGCCAGCAGAGAGGGCTATGGCTACACCTTC. It yields the protein CASREGYGYTF.